These 9 T cell receptor beta chains were all obtained from the same sample, sequenced in a study of Ad26.COV2.S vaccination and SARS-CoV-2 variants. Described treatment: 19 received Ad26.COV2.S at low or high dose, single or two shots; roughly five received placebo; per-sample allocation not given. Sample collection was performed on day 63 after the first vaccine or placebo injection. Profiling relied on immunoSEQ multiplex PCR, and the TCRdb table lists in-frame clones only, not all of them. The sample consists of roughly 390,000 clones, around 85% of them appearing once. Sequences were derived from peripheral blood, sampled in a trial of Ad26.COV2.S vaccine versus placebo. The receptors come from a person aged 18 to 65 who received the Ad26.COV2.S COVID-19 vaccine or a placebo.

The chain recombines TRBV6-2 or TRBV6-3 with TRBJ2-7; no firm D call. The V gene's germline CDR1 is MNHEY and CDR2 SVGEGT. The CDR3 length is 13 residues. Trimming stripped 2 bases from V and 7 bases from J, with 12 bases between. CDR3 residues: CASSYDRVGEQYF. The CDR3 nucleotides read TGTGCCAGCAGTTACGATCGGGTGGGTGAGCAGTACTTC.

This clone occurred once. The chain recombines TRBV2 with TRBJ1-1; TRBD1 is a possible D gene (5 bases). V dropped 1 base and J dropped 3 bases, with 6 bases sitting between them. Germline assignment: CDR1 SNHLY and CDR2 FYNNEI. The CDR3 sequence is 13 residues long. CDR3 sequence: CASSEVGDTEAFF. CDR3 nucleotide sequence: TGTGCCAGCAGTGAAGTAGGGGACACTGAAGCTTTCTTT.

In regard to this clone: The same CDR3 is also encoded by other DNA sequences in this sample. V is TRBV12-3 or TRBV12-4 and J is TRBJ2-3; TRBD1 agrees at 7 bases. The CDR3 spans 13 residues. The trim removed 5 bases at V and 4 bases at J, leaving 3 bases unmatched. The CDR3 DNA sequence: TGTGCCAGCAGTCGTACAGGGGCAGATACGCAGTATTTT. This codes for CASSRTGADTQYF.

V gene TRBV5-4 combines with J gene TRBJ2-7, with TRBD2 as a possible D gene (6 bases). Trimming cost V 2 bases and J 3 bases, with 12 bases left between them. The CDR3 is 14 residues long. Germline V gene lookup returns CDR1 SGHNT and CDR2 YYREEE (reference sequence). In DNA, the CDR3 is TGTGCCAGCAGCTTTTTGGGGGGAAACTACGAGCAGTACTTC. Encoded protein: CASSFLGGNYEQYF. Supplemented by reference TRBV5-4 and TRBJ2-7, the full variable domain reads ETGVTQSPTHLIKTRGQQVTLRCSSQSGHNTVSWYQQALGQGPQFIFQYYREEENGRGNFPPRFSGLQFPNYSSELNVNALELDDSALYLCASSFLGGNYEQYFGPGTRLTVT.

The CDR3 reads CASSQTGTEKETQYF. The CDR3 coding sequence is TGCGCCAGCAGCCAAACCGGGACAGAAAAAGAGACCCAGTACTTC. This chain connects TRBV5-1 to TRBJ2-5; 7 bases agree with TRBD1. Germline assignment: CDR1 SGHRS and CDR2 YFSETQ. CDR3 length: 15 residues. Trimming took 4 bases from V and 3 from J; bases not matched to a gene: 9.

This chain joins TRBV4-3 and TRBJ1-5; a weak D match, TRBD1 (6 bases). The CDR3 contains 15 residues. With 3 bases removed from V and 4 bases from J, the gap between germline ends came to 13 bases. Looked up from germline, CDR1 is LGHNA and CDR2 is YSLEER. The CDR3 reads CASSQALQGNQPQHF. The CDR3, as DNA: TGCGCCAGCAGCCAGGCCTTACAGGGAAATCAGCCCCAGCATTTT.

The chain joins TRBV4-1 to TRBJ2-1; TRBD2 matches at 10 bases. The V segment lost 1 base and the J segment 6 bases; nucleotides outside the gene matches: 3. This CDR3 region has 15 residues. The V gene's germline CDR1 is MGHRA and CDR2 YSYEKL. As DNA, the CDR3 is TGCGCCAGCAGCCAAGTGGGACTAGCGACCAATGAGCAGTTCTTC. Its protein product is CASSQVGLATNEQFF.

This chain links TRBV6-6 with TRBJ2-7; D is unresolved. CDR3 length: 15 residues. Germline CDR1 is MNHNY and CDR2 is SVGAGI (reference sequence). The V end was cut by 7 bases, the J end by 0 bases, with 16 bases between. CDR3 region: CASTLQNGLSYEQYF. The CDR3 nucleotides are TGTGCCAGCACCCTCCAAAATGGCCTCTCCTACGAGCAGTACTTC.

Only one count was recorded for this clone. The chain recombines TRBV20-1 with TRBJ2-3; TRBD1 agrees at 9 bases. The CDR3 is 14 amino acids. Germline V gives CDR1 DFQATT, CDR2 SNEGSKA (reference sequence). After removal of 5 bases from V and 9 bases from J, the junction contained 12 bases not matched to a gene. This CDR3 reads CSAGAVGQGQTQYF. DNA for the CDR3: TGCAGTGCTGGTGCCGTAGGACAGGGGCAAACGCAGTATTTT.